The next 19 T cell receptor beta chains were all read from a single sample in a study of CD8 T cells in Susac syndrome. Random hexamers were used to reverse transcribe an amount of roughly 0.5 to 1 ug RNA. TCRdb recomputed calls from the immunoSEQ multiplex PCR reads with MiXCR, one row per CDR3 protein. The sample holds around 90,000 distinct CDR3 sequences, 95% to 97% seen once. Sequenced sample: CD8+ T cells from PBMCs. These receptors all stem from a human donor with Susac syndrome.

The chain uses TRBV20-1 and TRBJ1-6, with D uncertain. The germline V gene encodes CDR1 DFQATT and CDR2 SNEGSKA (reference sequence). Trimming cost V 2 bases and J 0 bases, with 14 bases left between them. The CDR3 loop spans 17 amino acids. DNA of the CDR3: TGCAGTGCTAGATATGGCCGATCGAGCTCCTATAATTCACCCCTCCACTTT. Protein sequence: CSARYGRSSSYNSPLHF.

The chain carries TRBV30 and TRBJ2-7; either TRBD1 or TRBD2 may fit D (5 bases each). The CDR3 runs 13 residues. Trimming left V 3 bases short and J 2 bases short, with 11 bases between. Per the germline V gene, CDR1 is GTSNPN and CDR2 is SVGIG (reference sequence). The CDR3 loop reads CAWRGWGTYEQYF. The CDR3 DNA reads TGTGCCTGGAGGGGCTGGGGGACCTACGAGCAGTACTTC.

The sample holds one count of this clonotype. The J gene is TRBJ1-2, the V gene TRBV7-2, with TRBD1 matching over 8 bases. The CDR3 totals 14 residues. Unmatched junction bases numbered 6, after V lost 3 bases and J lost 6 bases. Germline V gene data show CDR1 as SGHTA and CDR2 as FQGNSA. The CDR3 DNA reads as TGTGCCAGCAGCTTTCTAGGACAGGGCCATGGCTACACCTTC. Amino acids: CASSFLGQGHGYTF.

This chain joins TRBV30 and TRBJ1-1; TRBD1 matches 7 bases. CDR3 size: 11 residues. Germline CDR1 and CDR2: GTSNPN and SVGIG (reference sequence). Losses at the gene ends were 5 bases for V and 5 bases for J; bases not matched to a gene: 2. The CDR3 sequence is CAWGTVTEAFF. The DNA of the CDR3 is TGTGCCTGGGGGACAGTTACTGAAGCTTTCTTT.

The V gene is TRBV9, the J gene TRBJ2-1, with TRBD2 matching over 13 bases. CDR1 is SGDLS and CDR2 is YYNGEE in the germline V gene. The CDR3 covers 16 residues. Trimming removed 3 bases from V and 3 bases from J; junction bases left unmatched: 3. In nucleotides, the CDR3 is TGTGCCAGCAGCGCTCGACTAGCGGGGGGCTACAATGAGCAGTTCTTC. Protein: CASSARLAGGYNEQFF.

In its sample, this clonotype was seen once. The chain carries TRBV5-1 and TRBJ2-1; D remains ambiguous. The germline V gene has CDR1 SGHRS and CDR2 YFSETQ. The CDR3 has 12 amino acids. The V gene lost 0 bases and the J gene lost 8 bases, with 6 bases spanning the gap. The CDR3 coding sequence is TGCGCCAGCAGCTTGGGGTACGATGAGCAGTTCTTC. Translation gives CASSLGYDEQFF.

V usage is TRBV24-1 and J usage is TRBJ1-1; 7 positions match TRBD1. The CDR3 covers 14 residues. With 3 bases clipped from V and 4 bases from J, the junction kept 4 bases outside the gene matches. The germline gives CDR1 KGHDR, CDR2 SFDVKD. The CDR3 DNA follows: TGTGCCACCAGTGATAGGAACAGGGGCACTGAAGCTTTCTTT. This translates into CATSDRNRGTEAFF.

This chain joins TRBV5-5 and TRBJ2-7, with D maybe TRBD1 (6 bases). CDR1 SGHKS and CDR2 YYEKEE come from the germline V gene (reference sequence). V was cut by 0 bases and J by 4 bases, with 14 bases left in between. The length of the CDR3 is 15 residues. CDR3 nucleotides: TGTGCCAGCAGCTTGGTGGACAGCTATTCGTACGAGCAGTACTTC. Amino acid sequence: CASSLVDSYSYEQYF.

This rearrangement joins TRBV13 to TRBJ2-7; D may be TRBD1 (5 bases). Germline V gene sequence: CDR1 PRHDT, CDR2 FYEKMQ (reference sequence). The CDR3 length is 13 residues. The V and J ends lost 5 bases and 3 bases respectively, with 11 bases between them. This CDR3 is CASSIGRDYEQYF. DNA for the CDR3: TGTGCCAGCAGCATCGGCAGGGACTACGAGCAGTACTTC.

The V and J genes are TRBV5-1 and TRBJ1-5; the match to TRBD1 covers 10 bases. Germline-derived CDR1 and CDR2 are SGHRS and YFSETQ. V gave up 4 bases and J gave up 5 bases; unmatched junction bases: 9. The CDR3 has 16 amino acids. This CDR3 is CASSAGTGDGDQPQHF. CDR3 DNA: TGCGCCAGCAGCGCCGGGACAGGGGATGGTGATCAGCCCCAGCATTTT.

The chain combines TRBV4-3 with TRBJ1-1, with D possibly TRBD1 on 5 matching bases. The ends were cut back, 0 bases at V and 1 base at J, with 18 bases in the middle. CDR1 and CDR2 from the germline V gene are LGHNA and YSLEER. This CDR3 spans 18 amino acids. For the CDR3, the DNA is TGCGCCAGCAGCCAAGAGGGAGGACAAACGGCCACGAACACTGAAGCTTTCTTT. Its protein product is CASSQEGGQTATNTEAFF.

This sequence joins TRBV5-6 and TRBJ2-7, with TRBD1 matching 10 bases. Per germline, CDR1 SGHDT and CDR2 YYEEEE. Trimming removed 2 bases from V and 1 base from J; junction bases left unmatched: 3. The CDR3 contains 15 residues. The CDR3 spells CASSFVGQGSYEQYF. Written as DNA, the CDR3 is TGTGCCAGCAGCTTCGTGGGACAGGGGTCCTACGAGCAGTACTTC.

This chain links TRBV6-2 or TRBV6-3 with TRBJ1-5; D not certain. Germline CDR1 reads MNHEY; CDR2 reads SVGEGT. V dropped 4 bases and J dropped 1 base, with 8 bases sitting between them. This CDR3 has 14 amino acids. DNA of the CDR3: TGTGCCAGCAGTTGGCCCTCGAGCAATCAGCCCCAGCATTTT. Protein product: CASSWPSSNQPQHF.

The chain combines TRBV12-3 or TRBV12-4 with TRBJ1-1; D not certain. Trimming stripped 4 bases from V and 0 bases from J, with 15 bases between. This CDR3 has 16 amino acids. Here the CDR3 DNA reads TGTGCCAGCAGTTCCCCCAGGATTCTAATGAACACTGAAGCTTTCTTT. It encodes CASSSPRILMNTEAFF.

CDR3 protein: CSARGTSGVTNEQFF. The CDR3 DNA is TGCAGTGCTAGGGGGACTAGCGGGGTGACGAATGAGCAGTTCTTC. The rearrangement joins TRBV20-1 to TRBJ2-1; 13 positions match TRBD2. V was pared by 3 bases and J by 7 bases, with 6 bases of the junction left unmatched. This CDR3 contains 15 residues. Germline CDR1 is DFQATT and CDR2 is SNEGSKA (reference sequence).

The chain recombines TRBV30 with TRBJ1-1; D possibly corresponds to TRBD1 (5 bases). Germline assignment: CDR1 GTSNPN and CDR2 SVGIG (reference sequence). The CDR3 extends over 14 amino acids. Trimming took 0 bases from V and 11 from J, leaving 19 bases between them. The chain's CDR3 is CAWSVRIPRGEAFF. DNA of the CDR3: TGTGCCTGGAGTGTACGTATCCCGCGGGGCGAGGCTTTCTTT.

As concerns this clonotype: A read error may account for a junction end that differs from germline. The V and J genes are TRBV15 and TRBJ2-7; TRBD2 matches 9 bases. There are 13 residues in the CDR3. The germline CDR1 and CDR2 sequences are LNHNV and YYDKDF (reference sequence). The CDR3 region is CDTSPAGGEEQYF. The CDR3 DNA follows: TGTGACACCAGTCCGGCGGGGGGGGAAGAGCAGTACTTC.

This chain connects TRBV14 to TRBJ2-1; unclear D gene. Germline V gives CDR1 SGHDN, CDR2 FVKESK. The V gene lost 2 bases and the J gene lost 1 base, with 15 bases spanning the gap. The CDR3 is 17 amino acids. CDR3 sequence: CASSQWSETASYNEQFF. CDR3 DNA sequence: TGTGCCAGCAGCCAATGGTCGGAGACCGCGTCCTACAATGAGCAGTTCTTC.

The chain is built from TRBV6-6 and TRBJ2-5; D uncertain. This CDR3 contains 14 residues. V was pared by 6 bases and J by 4 bases, with 15 bases between. Germline V CDR1 and CDR2: MNHNY, SVGAGI (reference sequence). CDR3 protein: CASSPGARRETQYF. The DNA for the CDR3 is TGTGCCAGCAGCCCAGGCGCCCGCCGAGAGACCCAGTACTTC.